In its sample, the clone carrying this TCR beta chain was seen a few times. What it recognizes is unknown. Trimming left V 0 bases short and J 4 bases short, with 8 bases between. Germline CDR1 and CDR2: SGHRS and YFSETQ. The CDR3 loop spans 14 amino acids. From the 5' RACE reads, TCRdb called clonotypes with MiXCR, one entry per CDR3 protein. The sample contains approximately 510,000 distinct CDR3 sequences, roughly 22% of which appear only once. This entry belongs to a study of T cells after yellow fever vaccination. On the study more broadly: Fractions of low cell number were prepared using SMART-Seq v4 Ultra Low Input.

Study-wide points: Although the secondary response was weaker, it peaked faster, at day 5 versus 15.

The receptor was isolated from a man younger than 30 who received the YFV17D yellow fever vaccine. The chain employs TRBV5-1 and TRBJ1-3; D is ambiguous. The material sequenced was PBMCs, taken approximately 22 days after the first yellow fever vaccination. CDR3: CASSLVGYGNTIYF. The CDR3 region has the DNA TGCGCCAGCAGCTTGGTCGGGTACGGAAACACCATATATTTT.